This T cell receptor (beta chain) was sequenced during a study of T-cell memory formation after mild COVID-19. Germline CDR1 reads SGHTA; CDR2 reads FQGTGA. The V end lost 8 bases, the J end lost 0 bases, and 15 bases lay between the germline ends. The CDR3 is 15 amino acids. Constant-segment primers served in 5'RACE that generated TCR alpha and TCR beta cDNA libraries bearing sample barcodes and UMIs. Using its own MiXCR run on the 5' RACE reads, TCRdb lists one record per CDR3 protein. The sample lists under 250,000 distinct CDR3 sequences; around 9.1% were seen once. The sample holds many counts of this clonotype.

The chain recombines TRBV7-3 with TRBJ2-3; D is unresolved. This TCR derives from a man aged 18 to 30 who had mild COVID-19 (a few samples of this study predate the infection). Cell type and time point are not known. Sequenced material: PBMCs or a T cell subset sorted from them (not recorded which). The CDR3 DNA sequence: TGTGCCAGCCCTAAAGACGGCTATAGCACAGATACGCAGTATTTT. Protein product: CASPKDGYSTDTQYF.